The next 14 T cell receptor beta chains were all read from a single sample in a study of T cells after yellow fever vaccination. TCRdb used MiXCR to reprocess the 5' RACE reads, holding one entry per CDR3 protein. The sample lists around 350,000 distinct CDR3 sequences, under 7.5% seen once, with over 12% in the top ten. Sequencing used PBMCs, obtained 5 days after the yellow fever booster vaccination. The receptors were gathered from a young man who received the YFV17D yellow fever vaccine.

This clonotype showed up many times. V usage is TRBV7-2 and J usage is TRBJ1-6, with D possibly being TRBD1 (6 bases). This CDR3 is 14 amino acids long. The V gene lost 3 bases and the J gene lost 6 bases, with 9 bases spanning the gap. The V gene's germline CDR1 is SGHTA and CDR2 FQGNSA. CDR3 bases: TGTGCCAGCAGCTTGGGACAAATTAATTCACCCCTCCACTTT. Translation: CASSLGQINSPLHF.

This clonotype was found a few times. The genes are TRBV12-3 or TRBV12-4 and TRBJ2-2, with D unresolved. The CDR3 spans 14 residues. Trimming removed 7 bases at V and 0 bases at J, with 9 bases between. Here the CDR3 DNA reads TGTGCCAGCACCCCAAGAGCGAACACCGGGGAGCTGTTTTTT. As protein: CASTPRANTGELFF.

This clonotype was counted a few times. Here the CDR3 reads CASSLLLGDRKANTEAFF. For the CDR3, the DNA is TGTGCCAGCAGCTTATTGCTTGGGGACAGAAAAGCGAACACTGAAGCTTTCTTT. The chain has TRBV11-1 and TRBJ1-1; 7 bases fit TRBD1. The ends lost 2 bases at V and 1 base at J; junction bases unmatched: 13. CDR3 length: 18 residues. Germline V gene data show CDR1 as SGHAT and CDR2 as FQDESV (reference sequence). Looking up the rest from reference TRBV11-1 and TRBJ1-1 gives the full variable domain: EAEVAQSPRYKITEKSQAVAFWCDPISGHATLYWYRQILGQGPELLVQFQDESVVDDSQLPKDRFSAERLKGVDSTLKIQPAELGDSAMYLCASSLLLGDRKANTEAFFGQGTRLTVV.

The chain uses TRBV28 and TRBJ2-5, with 7 bases identical to TRBD1. The trim removed 2 bases at V and 0 bases at J, leaving 3 bases unmatched. This CDR3 spans 15 amino acids. Germline CDR1 is MDHEN and CDR2 is SYDVKM. The CDR3 is CASSLTGQYQETQYF. CDR3 in DNA: TGTGCCAGCAGTTTAACGGGACAGTACCAAGAGACCCAGTACTTC.

Only a few counts were recorded for this clonotype. The chain employs TRBV20-1 and TRBJ1-5; 7 positions agree with TRBD1. The CDR3 is made up of 13 amino acids. With 6 bases clipped from V and 3 bases from J, the junction kept 5 bases outside the gene matches. The germline gives CDR1 DFQATT, CDR2 SNEGSKA (reference sequence). CDR3 in amino acids: CSAPTGVNQPQHF. The DNA of the CDR3 is TGCAGTGCACCAACAGGGGTCAATCAGCCCCAGCATTTT.

The chain uses TRBV5-4 and TRBJ2-7; D remains unclear. This CDR3 spans 14 amino acids. With 7 bases removed from V and 2 bases from J, the gap between germline ends came to 16 bases. CDR1 and CDR2 (germline): SGHNT, YYREEE (reference sequence). In DNA, the CDR3 is TGTGCCAGCGGGTTTAAAAAGGATACCTACGAGCAGTACTTC. It specifies CASGFKKDTYEQYF.

The gene calls are TRBV12-3 or TRBV12-4 and TRBJ2-1, with 7 bases fitting TRBD2. Trimming took 7 bases from V and 9 from J; bases not matched to a gene: 6. The CDR3 is made up of 12 amino acids. CDR3 bases: TGTGCCAGCAATCCGGGCGGGGGTGAGCAGTTCTTC. Its protein product is CASNPGGGEQFF.

In this sample, this clonotype turned up many times. The rearrangement joins TRBV5-1 to TRBJ1-1, with D possibly being TRBD1 (5 bases). The CDR3 runs 14 residues. CDR1 and CDR2 from the germline V gene are SGHRS and YFSETQ. Trimming took 2 bases from V and 5 from J, leaving 13 bases between them. CDR3 sequence: CASSLETAWTEAFF. In DNA, the CDR3 is TGCGCCAGCAGCTTAGAGACAGCTTGGACTGAAGCTTTCTTT. Drawing the rest from reference TRBV5-1 and TRBJ1-1, the complete variable domain is KAGVTQTPRYLIKTRGQQVTLSCSPISGHRSVSWYQQTPGQGLQFLFEYFSETQRNKGNFPGRFSGRQFSNSRSEMNVSTLELGDSALYLCASSLETAWTEAFFGQGTRLTVV.

This chain joins TRBV5-5 and TRBJ1-2; D gene uncertain. The CDR3 contains 13 residues. V was clipped by 1 base and J by 5 bases, with 9 bases between them. CDR1 and CDR2 (germline): SGHKS, YYEKEE (reference sequence). The CDR3 reads CASSLPSAYGYTF. DNA for the CDR3: TGTGCCAGCAGCTTGCCGTCAGCATATGGCTACACCTTC.

The rearrangement uses TRBV6-1 and TRBJ2-5, with a possible D match to TRBD2 (5 bases). The V gene's germline CDR1 is MNHNS and CDR2 SASEGT. V gave up 6 bases and J gave up 0 bases, with 8 bases separating them. The CDR3 spans 13 residues. DNA of the CDR3: TGTGCCAGCAGGAAGCGGAACCAAGAGACCCAGTACTTC. Its protein is CASRKRNQETQYF.

In its sample, this clonotype was seen many times. V and J are TRBV6-2 or TRBV6-3 and TRBJ2-7, with 11 bases aligning to TRBD2. The V segment lost 4 bases and the J segment 0 bases; nucleotides outside the gene matches: 2. There are 15 residues in the CDR3. Germline CDR1 is MNHEY and CDR2 is SVGEGT. CDR3 protein: CASSSTSGGSYEQYF. The DNA of the CDR3 is TGTGCCAGCAGTTCTACTAGCGGGGGCTCCTACGAGCAGTACTTC.

This rearrangement joins TRBV5-5 to TRBJ1-6, with a possible D match to TRBD1 (5 bases). V was pared by 4 bases and J by 8 bases, with 16 bases between. Germline CDR1 reads SGHKS; CDR2 reads YYEKEE (reference sequence). This CDR3 spans 15 amino acids. The CDR3 loop reads CASSKGETSDSPLHF. CDR3 in DNA: TGTGCCAGCAGCAAAGGGGAGACCTCGGATTCACCCCTCCACTTT. The whole variable domain, remainder taken from reference TRBV5-5 and TRBJ1-6, is DAGVTQSPTHLIKTRGQQVTLRCSPISGHKSVSWYQQVLGQGPQFIFQYYEKEERGRGNFPDRFSARQFPNYSSELNVNALLLGDSALYLCASSKGETSDSPLHFGNGTRLTVT.

This clonotype was counted between two and nine times. The genes are TRBV9 and TRBJ1-1, with D possibly matching TRBD1 (5 bases). Germline V gene sequence: CDR1 SGDLS, CDR2 YYNGEE. The CDR3 runs 14 residues. V lost 1 base and J 4 bases, leaving 11 bases between the germline ends. The CDR3 protein is CASSVTGSPTEAFF. As DNA, the CDR3 is TGTGCCAGCAGCGTAACAGGAAGTCCCACTGAAGCTTTCTTT.

This clonotype was observed at least ten times. The chain uses TRBV14 and TRBJ2-1; D is undetermined. Germline loops: CDR1 SGHDN, CDR2 FVKESK. The CDR3 has 13 amino acids. Trimming cost V 1 base and J 2 bases, with 3 bases left between them. Here the CDR3 DNA reads TGTGCCAGCAGCCAAGTCCCCTACAATGAGCAGTTCTTC. It translates to CASSQVPYNEQFF. Full variable domain (missing parts from reference TRBV14 and TRBJ2-1): EAGVTQFPSHSVIEKGQTVTLRCDPISGHDNLYWYRRVMGKEIKFLLHFVKESKQDESGMPNNRFLAERTGGTYSTLKVQPAELEDSGVYFCASSQVPYNEQFFGPGTRLTVL.